A single sample gave rise to the 27 T cell receptor beta chains below, sequenced in a study of cytomegalovirus exposure and HLA in healthy donors. With 60 Vbeta and 13 Jbeta primers, the PCR was carried out. TCRdb keeps only in-frame clones here, not all; method: immunoSEQ multiplex PCR. The sample records hundreds of thousands of clones, 60% to 80% being singletons. The source material was PBMCs. Every receptor here comes from a male donor in good health and CMV-seronegative.

This clone showed up just a few times. The genes are TRBV27 and TRBJ2-6; 7 bases are a match to TRBD2. There are 17 residues in the CDR3. The germline V gene has CDR1 MNHEY and CDR2 SMNVEV (reference sequence). Trimming at V came to 4 bases and at J to 1 base, leaving 7 bases not matched to a gene. The CDR3 DNA is TGTGCCAGCAGTTCGACTGGGGGGGTTTCTGGGGCCAACGTCCTGACTTTC. Translating gives CASSSTGGVSGANVLTF.

The V gene is TRBV7-2, the J gene TRBJ2-1; 8 nucleotides match TRBD2. The germline CDR1 and CDR2 sequences are SGHTA and FQGNSA. Trimming cost V 5 bases and J 4 bases; bases outside gene matches: 13. This CDR3 region has 17 residues. The CDR3 protein is CASSQTPGLGTYNEQFF. CDR3 DNA sequence: TGTGCCAGCAGCCAGACTCCGGGACTAGGGACTTACAATGAGCAGTTCTTC.

In this sample, this clone turned up a few times. CDR3 sequence (DNA): TGTGCCAGTAGTCTGGGGACATCAGGAATAAGCTACACCTTC. Translating it yields CASSLGTSGISYTF. This rearrangement joins TRBV19 to TRBJ1-2, with TRBD1 as a possible D gene (6 bases). Germline-derived CDR1 and CDR2 are LNHDA and SQIVND (reference sequence). V was trimmed by 5 bases and J by 9 bases, leaving 19 bases between them. The CDR3 is 14 amino acids.

The V and J genes are TRBV5-1 and TRBJ1-4; no clear D. Germline loops: CDR1 SGHRS, CDR2 YFSETQ. Trimming cost V 2 bases and J 1 base, with 6 bases left between them. The CDR3 is 14 amino acids. CDR3 in amino acids: CASSFGGTNEKLFF. CDR3 in DNA: TGCGCCAGCAGCTTTGGCGGAACTAATGAAAAACTGTTTTTT.

For this clone: A junction end diverges from the germline sequence, so it may reflect a read error. Other DNA sequences in this sample translate to the same CDR3. The chain carries TRBV5-1 and TRBJ2-2; 11 bases line up with TRBD1. CDR1 is SGHRS, CDR2 YFSETQ, per germline. CDR3 length: 15 amino acids. The CDR3 here is CASSLGQGVTGELFF. CDR3 nucleotides: TGCGCCAGCAGTTTGGGACAGGGGGTCACCGGGGAGCTGTTTTTT.

V usage is TRBV18 and J usage is TRBJ1-1; D gene uncertain. Trimming took off 4 bases at V and 0 bases at J, with 18 bases between the two ends. The CDR3 runs to 17 residues. Per germline, CDR1 KGHSH and CDR2 LQKENI. This CDR3 is CASSLLPIDNMNTEAFF. The CDR3, as DNA: TGTGCCAGCTCACTCCTACCGATCGACAACATGAACACTGAAGCTTTCTTT.

CDR3 DNA: TGTGCCAGCAGCACCCAGGGGGAGAACACTGAAGCTTTCTTT. Its translation: CASSTQGENTEAFF. The rearrangement uses TRBV5-4 and TRBJ1-1; 7 nucleotides line up with TRBD1. With V trimmed by 4 bases and J by 1 base, 4 bases remained unmatched. Per the germline V gene, CDR1 is SGHNT and CDR2 is YYREEE (reference sequence). This CDR3 comprises 14 residues.

This clone has only one observation. CDR3 in amino acids: CASSLGGGSGNTIYF. CDR3 DNA: TGTGCCAGCAGCTTAGGCGGGGGCTCTGGAAACACCATATATTTT. This rearrangement joins TRBV11-2 to TRBJ1-3; TRBD1 is a possible D gene (5 bases). The germline V gene has CDR1 SGHAT and CDR2 FQNNGV. This CDR3 contains 15 residues. With 1 base removed from V and 0 bases from J, the gap between germline ends came to 7 bases.

The chain couples TRBV5-1 to TRBJ1-2; 9 bases fit TRBD1. CDR3 length equals 16 residues. Germline V gene data show CDR1 as SGHRS and CDR2 as YFSETQ. With V trimmed by 2 bases and J by 7 bases, 12 bases remained unmatched. The CDR3 DNA is TGCGCCAGCAGCTTACACTCAACAGGGGGCGTATCTGGCTACACCTTC. It encodes CASSLHSTGGVSGYTF.

The rearrangement joins TRBV2 to TRBJ2-1, with 11 bases lining up with TRBD1. V was clipped by 8 bases and J by 9 bases; unmatched bases: 12. Germline V lookup: CDR1 SNHLY, CDR2 FYNNEI. The CDR3 has 15 residues. Written as DNA, the CDR3 is TGTGCCAGCGACACCGGGACAGGGGGTTTGGGTGAGCAGTTCTTC. Translating gives CASDTGTGGLGEQFF.

This chain links TRBV15 with TRBJ2-7; 7 nucleotides line up with TRBD1. CDR3 length: 13 amino acids. With V trimmed by 6 bases and J by 0 bases, 2 bases remained unmatched. Germline V CDR1 and CDR2: LNHNV, YYDKDF (reference sequence). The CDR3 DNA reads as TGTGCCACCAGTGGGACAGTCTCCTACGAGCAGTACTTC. Translated: CATSGTVSYEQYF.

This clone was seen more than once but under ten times. The chain uses TRBV6-1 and TRBJ1-1, with a possible D match to TRBD1 (6 bases). CDR3 size: 15 residues. Germline-derived CDR1 and CDR2 are MNHNS and SASEGT. Between the trimmed V and J ends, which lost 2 bases and 9 bases, there was a span of 19 bases. The CDR3 bases are TGTGCCAGCAGTGAACGTGGCGGGGGCCGACATAAAGCTTTCTTT. Translated, it gives CASSERGGGRHKAFF.

DNA of the CDR3: TGTGCCAGCAGTGAAGGAGCAGAAAACTACGAGCAGTACTTC. Translated, it gives CASSEGAENYEQYF. J is TRBJ2-7 and V is TRBV6-5; D remains ambiguous. The germline V gene encodes CDR1 MNHEY and CDR2 SVGAGI. CDR3 length: 14 amino acids. Trimming stripped 5 bases from V and 3 bases from J, with 14 bases between.

The genes are TRBV10-2 and TRBJ2-7; D may be TRBD1 (5 bases). V lost 2 bases to trimming and J lost 1 base, with 12 bases between them. The germline gives CDR1 WSHSY, CDR2 SAAADI. CDR3 size: 15 residues. The CDR3 sequence: CASSEGPAGSYEQYF. The CDR3 nucleotides read TGCGCCAGCAGTGAGGGGCCGGCAGGGTCCTACGAGCAGTACTTC.

The CDR3 protein is CASSLLWTSGRVGLTDTQYF. The CDR3 region has the DNA TGTGCCAGCAGCCTGCTCTGGACTAGCGGGAGGGTTGGACTCACAGATACGCAGTATTTT. The chain combines TRBV9 with TRBJ2-3; 15 bases align to TRBD2. The CDR3 spans 20 residues. Trimming removed 4 bases from V and 2 bases from J; junction bases left unmatched: 14. Germline assignment: CDR1 SGDLS and CDR2 YYNGEE.

V and J are TRBV5-6 and TRBJ2-3; D uncertain. The CDR3 is 19 amino acids. Trimming removed 3 bases at V and 0 bases at J, with 23 bases between. Germline CDR1 reads SGHDT; CDR2 reads YYEEEE. CDR3 nucleotides: TGTGCCAGCAGCTCCAGGATTACCAAATTCTCGAGTAGCACAGATACGCAGTATTTT. This encodes CASSSRITKFSSSTDTQYF.

This chain links TRBV7-9 with TRBJ1-2, with 8 bases matching TRBD1. Germline trimming cut 3 bases from V and 2 bases from J; bases unmatched to any gene: 11. The CDR3 consists of 17 residues. Germline lookup yields CDR1 SEHNR and CDR2 FQNEAQ (reference sequence). The CDR3 here is CASSFSLIRTGNYGYTF. The CDR3 nucleotides are TGTGCCAGCAGCTTTAGTTTAATACGGACAGGGAACTATGGCTACACCTTC.

This clone was counted only a few times. This chain connects TRBV27 to TRBJ1-1; 7 bases align to TRBD1. CDR1 and CDR2 from the germline V gene are MNHEY and SMNVEV (reference sequence). Germline trimming cut 4 bases from V and 4 bases from J; bases unmatched to any gene: 9. The CDR3 spans 15 residues. CDR3 DNA sequence: TGTGCCAGCAGTTATTTAAGACAGGGCGGCACTGAAGCTTTCTTT. Residues: CASSYLRQGGTEAFF.

This clone was observed a handful of times. V is TRBV9 and J is TRBJ2-7, with 12 nucleotides matching TRBD2. The CDR3 consists of 15 residues. V was pared by 3 bases and J by 2 bases, with 3 bases of the junction left unmatched. Looked up from germline, CDR1 is SGDLS and CDR2 is YYNGEE. CDR3 nucleotide sequence: TGTGCCAGCAGCGGACTAGCGGGAGAGACCTACGAGCAGTACTTC. Translating it yields CASSGLAGETYEQYF.

The chain combines TRBV9 with TRBJ1-4, with D uncertain. The CDR3 is 13 amino acids. Per germline, CDR1 SGDLS and CDR2 YYNGEE. The V and J ends lost 7 bases and 2 bases respectively, with 9 bases between them. The CDR3 loop is CASQPGTNEKLFF. CDR3 DNA sequence: TGTGCCAGCCAACCCGGGACTAATGAAAAACTGTTTTTT.

The chain couples TRBV5-5 to TRBJ1-5; no clear D. Deletions cut 0 bases from V and 0 bases from J, with 13 bases between. Germline loops: CDR1 SGHKS, CDR2 YYEKEE (reference sequence). This CDR3 is 17 amino acids long. The chain's CDR3 is CASSLGYSQYSNQPQHF. The CDR3 bases are TGTGCCAGCAGCTTGGGATACAGCCAATATAGCAATCAGCCCCAGCATTTT.

This clone has a handful of counts. Without the conserved terminal phenylalanine or tryptophan, this CDR3 likely stems from a read error. The DNA is left out, because the CDR3 cannot be placed on it with certainty; the CDR3 is given as TCRdb lists it. The chain joins TRBV28 to TRBJ2-7; TRBD1 is taken as the D call from the table, unchecked against the DNA. The CDR3 length equals 11 residues, ends included. Germline CDR1 MDHEN, CDR2 SYDVKM. The CDR3 sequence: CASSGQGRVEG.

The rearrangement links TRBV19 to TRBJ1-1; 7 bases are shared with TRBD1. The CDR3 totals 15 residues. Germline CDR1 and CDR2: LNHDA and SQIVND (reference sequence). V trimming: 7 bases; J trimming: 5 bases; junction bases outside the gene matches: 13. CDR3 region: CASKTGRYFWTEAFF. In DNA, the CDR3 is TGTGCCAGTAAGACAGGGAGGTATTTTTGGACTGAAGCTTTCTTT.

The chain uses TRBV5-8 and TRBJ2-1; 11 nucleotides align to TRBD2. Germline CDR1 SGHTS, CDR2 YDEGEE. After removal of 3 bases from V and 8 bases from J, the junction contained 16 bases not matched to a gene. The CDR3 length is 18 residues. The chain's CDR3 is CASSSNEVLLAGGDEQFF. CDR3 sequence (DNA): TGTGCCAGCAGCTCAAATGAGGTTCTTCTAGCGGGAGGAGATGAGCAGTTCTTC.

In its sample, this clone was seen many times. The genes are TRBV4-1 and TRBJ1-1; D is undetermined. V was shortened by 0 bases and J by 2 bases, with 13 bases between the two germline ends. Germline V gene sequence: CDR1 MGHRA, CDR2 YSYEKL. CDR3 length: 16 residues. CDR3: CASSQEGRGVNTEAFF. In DNA, the CDR3 is TGCGCCAGCAGCCAAGAAGGGCGGGGAGTAAACACTGAAGCTTTCTTT.

This clone has only a few counts. The chain joins TRBV7-2 to TRBJ1-2; 9 nucleotides line up with TRBD1. The ends lost 1 base at V and 8 bases at J; junction bases unmatched: 5. Germline V CDR1 and CDR2: SGHTA, FQGNSA. CDR3 length equals 14 residues. CDR3 DNA sequence: TGTGCCAGCAGCTTAGGACAGGGGGTTGGGGGCTACACCTTC. Encoded protein: CASSLGQGVGGYTF.

The V and J genes are TRBV10-1 and TRBJ2-1, with 16 positions matching TRBD2. CDR3 length: 22 residues. With 0 bases clipped from V and 9 bases from J, the junction kept 20 bases outside the gene matches. The germline gives CDR1 WNHNN, CDR2 SYGVQD (reference sequence). CDR3: CASSESTSGTSGRAVNLGEQFF. In DNA, the CDR3 is TGCGCCAGCAGTGAGTCGACTTCGGGGACTAGCGGGAGGGCCGTCAATCTAGGTGAGCAGTTCTTC.